The 14 T cell receptor beta chains in this list originate from one sample, sequenced in a study of cytomegalovirus exposure and HLA in healthy donors. The study ran its PCR with 60 Vbeta and 13 Jbeta primers. TCRdb keeps only in-frame clones here, not all; method: immunoSEQ multiplex PCR. The sample lists about 150,000 clones, around 80% seen once, with 4% to 4.5% in the top ten. Sequencing was done on a sample of PBMCs. The receptors derive from a woman in her forties in good health and CMV-seropositive.

The V and J genes are TRBV29-1 and TRBJ2-7; 10 bases align to TRBD2. The V and J ends lost 6 bases and 5 bases, in that order; junction bases with no gene match: 7. This CDR3 has 13 residues. Germline CDR1 SQVTM, CDR2 ANQGSEA. In DNA, the CDR3 is TGCAGCGTCGCACTAGCGGGATTTGACGAGCAGTACTTC. Translating gives CSVALAGFDEQYF.

The chain employs TRBV5-1 and TRBJ1-4, with 10 bases fitting TRBD1. CDR1 is SGHRS and CDR2 is YFSETQ in the germline V gene. J lost 8 bases, V lost 4 bases, and 8 bases had no gene match. The CDR3 length is 15 residues. The CDR3, as DNA: TGCGCCAGCAGCACCGACAGGGGGCGCAGAGAAAAACTGTTTTTT. Encoded protein: CASSTDRGRREKLFF.

This clone has a single count. J is TRBJ2-7 and V is TRBV4-3; 10 nucleotides line up with TRBD1. CDR3 length: 16 residues. With V trimmed by 0 bases and J by 2 bases, 4 bases remained unmatched. Germline-derived CDR1 and CDR2 are LGHNA and YSLEER. The DNA for the CDR3 is TGCGCCAGCAGCCAAGACCCGGGACAGGGGACCTACGAGCAGTACTTC. Encoded protein: CASSQDPGQGTYEQYF.

The chain combines TRBV25-1 with TRBJ1-3; D is possibly TRBD1 (5 bases). Trimming took off 5 bases at V and 1 base at J, with 12 bases between the two ends. Germline V gene lookup returns CDR1 MGHDK and CDR2 SYGVNS. The CDR3 loop spans 15 amino acids. In DNA, the CDR3 is TGTGCCAGCAGTTTGTCAGGGCTGTCTGGAAACACCATATATTTT. Amino acids: CASSLSGLSGNTIYF.

The chain joins TRBV15 to TRBJ2-5, with 10 nucleotides matching TRBD1. The CDR3 is 14 amino acids. Germline V gene data show CDR1 as LNHNV and CDR2 as YYDKDF (reference sequence). With 4 bases clipped from V and 5 bases from J, the junction kept 4 bases outside the gene matches. DNA for the CDR3: TGTGCCACCAGCACAGACAGGGGGCGGGAGACCCAGTACTTC. It specifies CATSTDRGRETQYF.

This chain links TRBV14 with TRBJ1-6; D unresolved. The CDR3 loop spans 14 amino acids. V was clipped by 4 bases and J by 7 bases, with 11 bases between them. Germline V gives CDR1 SGHDN, CDR2 FVKESK. This CDR3 reads CASSRKQRNSPLHF. The CDR3 DNA is TGTGCCAGCAGCCGGAAACAGCGGAATTCACCCCTCCACTTT.

With respect to this clone: Other nucleotide sequences from this sample produce the same CDR3. The rearrangement links TRBV6-5 to TRBJ2-3, with TRBD2 identical over 7 bases. The CDR3 extends over 14 amino acids. Losses at the gene ends were 2 bases for V and 1 base for J; bases not matched to a gene: 0. Looked up from germline, CDR1 is MNHEY and CDR2 is SVGAGI. The CDR3 DNA reads as TGTGCCAGCAGTTACCTAGCGGGCACAGATACGCAGTATTTT. Amino acid sequence: CASSYLAGTDTQYF.

This chain joins TRBV6-1 and TRBJ1-5, with TRBD1 matching over 8 bases. With V trimmed by 1 base and J by 5 bases, 7 bases remained unmatched. The CDR3 totals 16 residues. CDR1 is MNHNS and CDR2 is SASEGT in the germline V gene. The CDR3 DNA sequence: TGTGCCAGCAGTGAAGAGACAGGGGCCTTGGATCAGCCCCAGCATTTT. Its protein is CASSEETGALDQPQHF.

J is TRBJ2-5 and V is TRBV10-2; 10 nucleotides agree with TRBD1. CDR1 WSHSY and CDR2 SAAADI come from the germline V gene. This CDR3 comprises 13 residues. The junction had 5 bases not matched to a gene; V was cut back by 6 bases and J by 7 bases. For the CDR3, the DNA is TGCGCCAGCAGGAGGACAGGGGGGACGACCCAGTACTTC. Translated: CASRRTGGTTQYF.

This clone occurred once. The chain employs TRBV28 and TRBJ2-7; D is unresolved. The V gene lost 4 bases and the J gene lost 6 bases, with 13 bases spanning the gap. The CDR3 is made up of 13 amino acids. The germline CDR1 and CDR2 sequences are MDHEN and SYDVKM. The CDR3 DNA is TGTGCCAGCAGTTCTGAGGTCTCGGGCGAGCAGTACTTC. Its protein is CASSSEVSGEQYF.

This chain joins TRBV28 and TRBJ2-7, with 14 positions matching TRBD2. CDR1 and CDR2 (germline): MDHEN, SYDVKM. The CDR3 length is 15 residues. J lost 5 bases, V lost 4 bases, and 4 bases had no gene match. CDR3 region: CASSSWGLAGDEQYF. In DNA, the CDR3 is TGTGCCAGCAGTTCGTGGGGACTAGCGGGAGACGAGCAGTACTTC.

This chain links TRBV5-1 with TRBJ2-3; 15 bases map to TRBD2. Trimming removed 3 bases from V and 0 bases from J; junction bases left unmatched: 8. The CDR3 has 19 amino acids. The V gene's germline CDR1 is SGHRS and CDR2 YFSETQ. CDR3 loop: CASSSGLAGGVTSTDTQYF. The CDR3 bases are TGCGCCAGCAGCTCGGGACTAGCGGGGGGAGTAACGAGCACAGATACGCAGTATTTT.

The chain couples TRBV12-5 to TRBJ1-2; TRBD1 might be the D (5 bases). Deletions cut 0 bases from V and 2 bases from J, with 13 bases between. Germline lookup yields CDR1 LGHNT and CDR2 FRNRAP. The CDR3 consists of 16 residues. The CDR3 is CASGLVWGETNYGYTF. DNA of the CDR3: TGTGCTAGTGGTTTGGTATGGGGGGAAACCAACTATGGCTACACCTTC.

This clone was counted only a few times. The chain carries TRBV7-2 and TRBJ2-7; D ambiguous. The CDR3 spans 13 residues. V was pared by 4 bases and J by 6 bases, with 13 bases between. The V gene's germline CDR1 is SGHTA and CDR2 FQGNSA. CDR3 region: CASSSDWVGEQYF. In DNA, the CDR3 is TGTGCCAGCAGCTCTGACTGGGTCGGCGAGCAGTACTTC.